This is a list of T cell receptor beta chains from one sample in a study of cytomegalovirus exposure and HLA in healthy donors. Only in-frame clones appear in the TCRdb table, and some are missing; sequencing was by immunoSEQ multiplex PCR. The sample holds about 250,000 clones, roughly nine tenths seen once. Specimen: PBMCs. The receptors were gathered from a man aged 18 to 30 in good health and CMV-seropositive. Both conserved end residues are part of each CDR3. A D gene is named only where the DNA matches it firmly. Clone size is stated in some rows and not others, as once, few, many or a class when expanded.

V gene	D gene	J gene	clone size	CDR3 protein	CDR3 DNA
TRBV10-1	.	TRBJ1-5	.	CARWTEYSNQPQHF	TGCGCCAGATGGACAGAGTATAGCAATCAGCCCCAGCATTTT
TRBV6-1	.	TRBJ1-5	.	CASSELRGQNQPQHF	TGTGCCAGCAGTGAACTAAGGGGTCAGAATCAGCCCCAGCATTTT
TRBV6-1	.	TRBJ2-7	.	CASTFGTTYYEQYF	TGTGCCAGCACCTTCGGGACGACTTACTACGAGCAGTACTTC
TRBV9	.	TRBJ1-4	.	CASSQEDIFEKLFF	TGTGCCAGCAGCCAGGAGGACATCTTTGAAAAACTGTTTTTT
TRBV2	.	TRBJ1-3	.	CASSLTASGNTIYF	TGTGCCAGCAGTTTGACTGCATCTGGAAACACCATATATTTT
TRBV7-9	.	TRBJ1-2	.	CASSLEAGYTF	TGTGCCAGCAGCTTAGAGGCGGGCTACACCTTC
TRBV5-6	TRBD2	TRBJ2-1	.	CASSLELAGGYNEQFF	TGTGCCAGCAGCTTGGAACTAGCGGGAGGTTACAATGAGCAGTTCTTC
TRBV11-2	TRBD2	TRBJ2-1	.	CASSLDKDSGSYNEQFF	TGTGCCAGCAGCTTAGATAAGGATAGCGGGAGCTACAATGAGCAGTTCTTC
TRBV5-1	.	TRBJ1-2	.	CASTQDSGGRGYTF	TGCGCCAGCACGCAAGACTCGGGAGGGCGCGGCTACACCTTC
TRBV4-2	TRBD2	TRBJ2-7	.	CASSLAGAYEQYF	TGTGCCAGCAGTCTAGCGGGAGCCTACGAGCAGTACTTC
TRBV4-2	.	TRBJ1-1	.	CASSQEGGAGTEAFF	TGTGCCAGCAGCCAAGAGGGGGGCGCGGGAACTGAAGCTTTCTTT
TRBV6-5	.	TRBJ1-4	.	CASSLVRTANEKLFF	TGTGCCAGCAGCCTTGTCCGGACGGCTAATGAAAAACTGTTTTTT
TRBV4-3	.	TRBJ1-2	.	CASSQGFRDLWGYTF	TGCGCCAGCAGCCAAGGGTTCCGGGACCTATGGGGCTACACCTTC
TRBV30	TRBD2	TRBJ2-7	once	CAWSARGGPYEQYF	TGTGCCTGGAGCGCACGGGGGGGTCCCTACGAGCAGTACTTC
TRBV5-4	.	TRBJ1-3	.	CASSRDMSGNTIYF	TGTGCCAGCAGCCGGGACATGTCTGGAAACACCATATATTTT
TRBV27	.	TRBJ2-3	once	CASSGDMRTDTQYF	TGTGCCAGCAGTGGGGACATGCGCACAGATACGCAGTATTTT
TRBV4-3	.	TRBJ1-5	.	CASSQEPRFQPQHF	TGCGCCAGCAGCCAAGAACCCAGGTTTCAGCCCCAGCATTTT
TRBV27	.	TRBJ2-7	.	CASSISSSYEQYF	TGTGCCAGCAGTATTAGCAGCTCCTACGAGCAGTACTTC
TRBV27	.	TRBJ2-5	.	CASSATYTFRETQYF	TGTGCCAGCAGTGCAACATACACGTTCCGGGAGACCCAGTACTTC
TRBV2	.	TRBJ1-3	.	CASSVPSTGNTIYF	TGTGCCAGCAGTGTACCATCCACTGGAAACACCATATATTTT